This TCR beta chain was sequenced for a study of human T cells and chemical hapten exposure. Points from the study as a whole: Donors in the study had alopecia, meaning their immune response may differ from healthy people's. Patch test score rose with PT1 expanded TCR count, significant at thresholds 8, 16 and 32, not 4.

Germline-derived CDR1 and CDR2 are SGHNT and YENEEA. V was cut by 1 base and J by 5 bases, with 8 bases left in between. CDR3 length equals 13 residues. TCRdb called the RACE reads again in MiXCR, with one record for every CDR3 protein. The table records under 450,000 distinct CDR3 sequences, 6% to 7% of them present only once. Concerning this clonotype: The antigen is undetermined.

Time point: patch test 2, 6 weeks after DPC sensitization. Described treatment: therapeutic diphenylcyclopropenone sensitization with weekly scalp DPC. The authors' total RNA extraction used unfractionated whole blood. The clonotype was recovered from a woman younger than 35 with alopecia areata. Some clones in this sample may be carry-over from other donors' samples. Material: whole blood, obtained in connection with sensitization to the hapten diphenylcyclopropenone (DPC). The chain couples TRBV11-3 to TRBJ2-5; TRBD2 is a possible D gene (6 bases). This CDR3 is CASSLARGETQYF. The CDR3 region has the DNA TGTGCCAGCAGCTTAGCCCGGGGGGAGACCCAGTACTTC.